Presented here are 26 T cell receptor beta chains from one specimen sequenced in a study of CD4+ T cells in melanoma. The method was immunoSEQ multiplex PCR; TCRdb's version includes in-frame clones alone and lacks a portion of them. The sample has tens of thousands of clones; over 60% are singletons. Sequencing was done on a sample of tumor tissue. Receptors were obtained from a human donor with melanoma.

The CDR3 loop reads CASSGGTGDTDTQYF. CDR3 bases: TGTGCCAGCAGTGGCGGGACAGGGGACACAGATACGCAGTATTTT. The chain uses TRBV6-4 and TRBJ2-3; 10 nucleotides agree with TRBD1. The CDR3 is 15 residues long. With 4 bases clipped from V and 2 bases from J, the junction kept 3 bases outside the gene matches. Germline CDR1 and CDR2: MRHNA and SNTAGT.

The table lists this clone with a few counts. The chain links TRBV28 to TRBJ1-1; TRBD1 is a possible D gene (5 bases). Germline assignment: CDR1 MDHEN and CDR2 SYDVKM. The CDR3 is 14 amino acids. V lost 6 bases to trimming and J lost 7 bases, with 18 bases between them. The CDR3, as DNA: TGTGCCAGCAGCCCTCCAGGGCGCATAAATGAAGCTTTCTTT. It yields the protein CASSPPGRINEAFF.

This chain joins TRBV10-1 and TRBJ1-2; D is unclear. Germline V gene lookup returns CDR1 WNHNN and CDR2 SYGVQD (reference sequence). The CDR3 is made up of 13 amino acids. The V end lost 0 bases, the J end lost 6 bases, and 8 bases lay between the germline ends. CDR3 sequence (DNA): TGCGCCAGCAGTGAGTCGATTACGGATGGCTACACCTTC. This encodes CASSESITDGYTF.

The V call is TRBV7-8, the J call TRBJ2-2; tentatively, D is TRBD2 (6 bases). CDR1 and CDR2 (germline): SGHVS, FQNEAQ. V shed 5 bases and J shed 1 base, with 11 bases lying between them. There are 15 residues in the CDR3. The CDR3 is CASSVRLENTGELFF. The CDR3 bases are TGTGCCAGCAGCGTAAGACTAGAGAACACCGGGGAGCTGTTTTTT. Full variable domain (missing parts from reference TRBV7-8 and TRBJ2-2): GAGVSQSPRYKVAKRGQDVALRCDPISGHVSLFWYQQALGQGPEFLTYFQNEAQLDKSGLPSDRFFAERPEGSVSTLKIQRTQQEDSAVYLCASSVRLENTGELFFGEGSRLTVL.

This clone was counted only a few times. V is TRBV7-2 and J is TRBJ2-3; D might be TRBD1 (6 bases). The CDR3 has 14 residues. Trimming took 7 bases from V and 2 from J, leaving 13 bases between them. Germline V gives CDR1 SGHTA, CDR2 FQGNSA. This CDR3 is CASTVDRITDTQYF. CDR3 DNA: TGTGCCAGCACCGTAGACAGGATCACAGATACGCAGTATTTT.

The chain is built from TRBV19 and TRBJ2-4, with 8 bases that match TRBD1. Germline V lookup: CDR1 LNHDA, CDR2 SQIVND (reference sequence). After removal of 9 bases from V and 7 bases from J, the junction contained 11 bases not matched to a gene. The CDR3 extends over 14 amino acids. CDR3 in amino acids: CASRQGPRENIQYF. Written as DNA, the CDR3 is TGTGCCAGCCGACAGGGGCCTCGAGAGAACATTCAGTACTTC.

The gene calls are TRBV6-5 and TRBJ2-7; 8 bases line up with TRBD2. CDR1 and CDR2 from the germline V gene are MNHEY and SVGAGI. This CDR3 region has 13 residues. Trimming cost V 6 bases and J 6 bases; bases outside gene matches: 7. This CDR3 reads CASSPGGAGEQYF. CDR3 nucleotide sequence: TGTGCCAGCAGCCCGGGGGGGGCGGGCGAGCAGTACTTC.

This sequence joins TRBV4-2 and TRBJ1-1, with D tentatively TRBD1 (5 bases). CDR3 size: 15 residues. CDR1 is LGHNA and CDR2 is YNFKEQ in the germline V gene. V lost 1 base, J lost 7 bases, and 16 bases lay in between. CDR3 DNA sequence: TGTGCCAGCAGCCAAGTGGACGGGCCCGGGGGTGAAGCTTTCTTT. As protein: CASSQVDGPGGEAFF.

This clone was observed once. The CDR3 sequence: CASSVDRTGAGYTF. As DNA, the CDR3 is TGTGCCAGCAGCGTAGACAGGACAGGGGCTGGCTACACCTTC. The V gene is TRBV9, the J gene TRBJ1-2, with 9 bases identical to TRBD1. V was pared by 0 bases and J by 7 bases, with 4 bases of the junction left unmatched. This CDR3 comprises 14 residues. Germline CDR1 reads SGDLS; CDR2 reads YYNGEE. The variable domain in full, completed from reference TRBV9 and TRBJ1-2, reads DSGVTQTPKHLITATGQRVTLRCSPRSGDLSVYWYQQSLDQGLQFLIQYYNGEERAKGNILERFSAQQFPDLHSELNLSSLELGDSALYFCASSVDRTGAGYTFGSGTRLTVV.

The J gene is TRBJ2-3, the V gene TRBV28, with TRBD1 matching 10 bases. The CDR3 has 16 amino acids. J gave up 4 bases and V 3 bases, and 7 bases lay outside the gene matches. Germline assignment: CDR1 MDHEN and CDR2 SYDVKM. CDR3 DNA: TGTGCCAGCAGTTTTTCCGGGACAGGGGCAGCAGATACGCAGTATTTT. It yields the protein CASSFSGTGAADTQYF.

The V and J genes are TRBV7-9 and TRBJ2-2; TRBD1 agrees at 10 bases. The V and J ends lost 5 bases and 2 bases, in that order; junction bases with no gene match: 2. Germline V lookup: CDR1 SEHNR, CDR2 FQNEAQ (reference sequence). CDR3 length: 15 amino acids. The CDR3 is CASSRTGGNTGELFF. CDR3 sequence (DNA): TGTGCCAGCAGCAGGACAGGGGGAAACACCGGGGAGCTGTTTTTT.

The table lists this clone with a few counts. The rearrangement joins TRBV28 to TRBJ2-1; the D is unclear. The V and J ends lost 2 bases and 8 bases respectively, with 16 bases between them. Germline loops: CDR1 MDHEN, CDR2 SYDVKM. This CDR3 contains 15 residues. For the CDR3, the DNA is TGTGCCAGCAGTTTAAAAATGCGCAATGTGCATGAGCAGTTCTTC. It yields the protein CASSLKMRNVHEQFF.

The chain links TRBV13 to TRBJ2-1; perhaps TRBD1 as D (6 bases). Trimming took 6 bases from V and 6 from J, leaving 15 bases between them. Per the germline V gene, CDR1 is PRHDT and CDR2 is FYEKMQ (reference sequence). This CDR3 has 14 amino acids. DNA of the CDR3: TGTGCCAGCAGAAACCGGGACACTTCCAATGAGCAGTTCTTC. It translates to CASRNRDTSNEQFF. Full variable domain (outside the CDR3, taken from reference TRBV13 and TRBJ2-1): AAGVIQSPRHLIKEKRETATLKCYPIPRHDTVYWYQQGPGQDPQFLISFYEKMQSDKGSIPDRFSAQQFSDYHSELNMSSLELGDSALYFCASRNRDTSNEQFFGPGTRLTVL.

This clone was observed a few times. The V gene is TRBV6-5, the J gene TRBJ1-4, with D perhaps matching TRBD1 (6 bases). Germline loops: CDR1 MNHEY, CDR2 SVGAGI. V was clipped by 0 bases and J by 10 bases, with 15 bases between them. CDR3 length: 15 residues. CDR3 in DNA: TGTGCCAGCAGTTACTCCAGGACGGAAGGGGGAAAACTGTTTTTT. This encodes CASSYSRTEGGKLFF.

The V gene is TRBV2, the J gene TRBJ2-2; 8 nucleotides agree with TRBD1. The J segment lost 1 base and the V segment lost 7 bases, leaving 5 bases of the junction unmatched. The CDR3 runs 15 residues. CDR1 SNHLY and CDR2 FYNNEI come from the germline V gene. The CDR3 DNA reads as TGTGCCAGCAAACCCGACAGGGGGAACACCGGGGAGCTGTTTTTT. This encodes CASKPDRGNTGELFF.

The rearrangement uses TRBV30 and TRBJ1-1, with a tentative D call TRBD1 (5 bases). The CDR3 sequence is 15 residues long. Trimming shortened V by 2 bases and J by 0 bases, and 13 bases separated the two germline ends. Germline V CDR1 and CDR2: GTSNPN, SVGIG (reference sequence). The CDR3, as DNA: TGTGCCTGGAGTCGTCGACAGAACATGAACACTGAAGCTTTCTTT. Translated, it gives CAWSRRQNMNTEAFF.

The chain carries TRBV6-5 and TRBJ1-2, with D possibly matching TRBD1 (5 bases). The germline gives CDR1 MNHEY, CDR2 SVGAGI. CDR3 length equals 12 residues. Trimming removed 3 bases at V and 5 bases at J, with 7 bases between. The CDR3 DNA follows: TGTGCCAGCAGTTATGGGGGATATGGCTACACCTTC. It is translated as CASSYGGYGYTF.

The CDR3 region has the DNA TGTGCCAGCGAGTGGGGTAACCAAGAGACCCAGTACTTC. Protein: CASEWGNQETQYF. This rearrangement joins TRBV6-6 to TRBJ2-5; D is undetermined. Trimming left V 8 bases short and J 0 bases short, with 10 bases between. The CDR3 runs 13 residues. Germline lookup yields CDR1 MNHNY and CDR2 SVGAGI (reference sequence).

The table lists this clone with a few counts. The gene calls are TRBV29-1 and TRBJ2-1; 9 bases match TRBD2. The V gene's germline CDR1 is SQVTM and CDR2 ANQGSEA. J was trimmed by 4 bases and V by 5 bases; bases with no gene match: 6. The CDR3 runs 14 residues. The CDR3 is CSVRRRGGYNEQFF. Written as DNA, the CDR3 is TGCAGCGTTCGCCGGCGGGGGGGATACAATGAGCAGTTCTTC.

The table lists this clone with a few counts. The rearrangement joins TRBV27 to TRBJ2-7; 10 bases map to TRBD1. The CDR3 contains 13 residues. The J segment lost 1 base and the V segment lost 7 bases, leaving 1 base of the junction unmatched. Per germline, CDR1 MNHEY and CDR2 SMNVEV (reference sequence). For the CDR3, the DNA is TGTGCCAGCATGGGACAGGGGTCCTACGAGCAGTACTTC. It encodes CASMGQGSYEQYF.

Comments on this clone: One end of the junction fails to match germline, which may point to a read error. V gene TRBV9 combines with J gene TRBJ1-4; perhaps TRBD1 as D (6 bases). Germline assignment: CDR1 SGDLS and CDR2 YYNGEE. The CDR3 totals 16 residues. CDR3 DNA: TGTGCCGGCAGCGTAGGGGGGGGCGCAACTAATGAAAAACTGTTTTTT. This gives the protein CAGSVGGGATNEKLFF.

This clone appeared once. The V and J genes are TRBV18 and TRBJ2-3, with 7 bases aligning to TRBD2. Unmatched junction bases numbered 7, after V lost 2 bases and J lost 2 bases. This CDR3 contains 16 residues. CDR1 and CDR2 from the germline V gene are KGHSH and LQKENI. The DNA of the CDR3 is TGTGCCAGCTCACCAAGGAGGGACTACTACACAGATACGCAGTATTTT. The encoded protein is CASSPRRDYYTDTQYF.

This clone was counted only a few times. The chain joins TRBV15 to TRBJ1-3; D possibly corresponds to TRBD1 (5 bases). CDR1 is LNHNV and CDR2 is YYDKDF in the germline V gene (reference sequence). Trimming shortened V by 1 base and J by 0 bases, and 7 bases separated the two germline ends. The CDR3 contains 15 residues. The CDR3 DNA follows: TGTGCCACCAGCAGAGGGGACGGCTCTGGAAACACCATATATTTT. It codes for CATSRGDGSGNTIYF.

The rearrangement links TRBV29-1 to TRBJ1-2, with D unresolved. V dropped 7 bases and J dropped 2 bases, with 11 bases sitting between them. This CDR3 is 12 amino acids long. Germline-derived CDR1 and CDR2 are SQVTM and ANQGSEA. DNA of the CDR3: TGCAGCGCGTTAAGGGCCAACTATGGCTACACCTTC. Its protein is CSALRANYGYTF.

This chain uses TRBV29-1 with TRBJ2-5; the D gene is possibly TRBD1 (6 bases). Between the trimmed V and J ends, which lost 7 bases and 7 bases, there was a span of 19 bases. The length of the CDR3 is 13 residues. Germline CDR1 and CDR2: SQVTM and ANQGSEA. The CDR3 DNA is TGCAGCGAAGTCACCAGGGGCCCGGGGACCCAGTACTTC. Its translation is CSEVTRGPGTQYF.

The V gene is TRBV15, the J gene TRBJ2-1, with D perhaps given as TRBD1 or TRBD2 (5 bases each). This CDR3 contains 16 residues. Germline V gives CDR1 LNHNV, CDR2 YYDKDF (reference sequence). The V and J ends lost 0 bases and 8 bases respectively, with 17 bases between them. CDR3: CATSRDRDRSSDEQFF. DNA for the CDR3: TGTGCCACCAGCAGAGACAGGGACCGCTCATCCGATGAGCAGTTCTTC.